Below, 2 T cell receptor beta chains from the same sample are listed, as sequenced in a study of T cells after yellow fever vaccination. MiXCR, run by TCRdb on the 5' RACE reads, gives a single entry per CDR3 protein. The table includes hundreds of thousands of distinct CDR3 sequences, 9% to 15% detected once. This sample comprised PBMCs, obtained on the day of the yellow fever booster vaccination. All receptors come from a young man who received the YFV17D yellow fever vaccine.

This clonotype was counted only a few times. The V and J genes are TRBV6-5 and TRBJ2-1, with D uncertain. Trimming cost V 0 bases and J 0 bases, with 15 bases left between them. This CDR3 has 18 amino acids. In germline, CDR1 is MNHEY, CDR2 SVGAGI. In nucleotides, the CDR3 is TGTGCCAGCAGTTACTCGAGGTTGGGGTCTTCCTCCTACAATGAGCAGTTCTTC. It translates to CASSYSRLGSSSYNEQFF.

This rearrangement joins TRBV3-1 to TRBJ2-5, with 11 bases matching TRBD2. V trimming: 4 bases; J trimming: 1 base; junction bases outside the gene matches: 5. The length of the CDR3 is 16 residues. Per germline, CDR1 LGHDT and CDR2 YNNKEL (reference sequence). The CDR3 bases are TGTGCCAGCAGCCCTGGGACTAGCGGACTCCAAGAGACCCAGTACTTC. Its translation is CASSPGTSGLQETQYF.